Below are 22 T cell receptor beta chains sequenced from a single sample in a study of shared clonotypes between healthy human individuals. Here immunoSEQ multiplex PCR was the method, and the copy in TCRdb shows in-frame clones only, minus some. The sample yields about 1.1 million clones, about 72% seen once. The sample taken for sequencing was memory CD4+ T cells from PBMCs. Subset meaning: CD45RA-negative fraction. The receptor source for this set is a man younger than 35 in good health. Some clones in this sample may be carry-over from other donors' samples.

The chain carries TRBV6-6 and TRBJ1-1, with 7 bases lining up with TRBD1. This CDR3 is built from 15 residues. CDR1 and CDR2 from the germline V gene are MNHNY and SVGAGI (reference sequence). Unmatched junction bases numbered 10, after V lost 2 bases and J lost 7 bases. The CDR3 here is CASSYGQLQGGEAFF. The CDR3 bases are TGTGCCAGCAGTTACGGGCAACTTCAGGGGGGTGAAGCTTTCTTT.

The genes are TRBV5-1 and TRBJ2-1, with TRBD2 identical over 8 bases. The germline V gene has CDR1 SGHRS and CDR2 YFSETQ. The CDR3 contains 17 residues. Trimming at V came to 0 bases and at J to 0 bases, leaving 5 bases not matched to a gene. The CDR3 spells CASSLAAGGLSYNEQFF. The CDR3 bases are TGCGCCAGCAGCTTGGCGGCGGGAGGCCTCTCCTACAATGAGCAGTTCTTC.

CDR3 sequence reads: CATSRDFGPTDTQYF. The CDR3 DNA reads as TGTGCCACCAGCAGAGATTTCGGACCCACAGATACGCAGTATTTT. The V and J genes are TRBV15 and TRBJ2-3, with D unresolved. Trimming removed 0 bases from V and 2 bases from J, with 9 bases in between. The V gene's germline CDR1 is LNHNV and CDR2 YYDKDF (reference sequence). The CDR3 runs 15 residues.

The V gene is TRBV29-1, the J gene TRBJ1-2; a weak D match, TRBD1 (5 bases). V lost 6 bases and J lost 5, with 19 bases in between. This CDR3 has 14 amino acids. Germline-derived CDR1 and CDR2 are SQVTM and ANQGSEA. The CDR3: CSVEIDSPIYGYTF. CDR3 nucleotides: TGCAGCGTGGAGATAGACAGCCCGATATATGGCTACACCTTC.

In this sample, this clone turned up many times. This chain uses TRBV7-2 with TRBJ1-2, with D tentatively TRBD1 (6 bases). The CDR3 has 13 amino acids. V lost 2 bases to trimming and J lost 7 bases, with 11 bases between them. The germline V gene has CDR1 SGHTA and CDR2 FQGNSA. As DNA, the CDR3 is TGTGCCAGCAGCTTACGGGGGACAACTGGCTACACCTTC. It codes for CASSLRGTTGYTF. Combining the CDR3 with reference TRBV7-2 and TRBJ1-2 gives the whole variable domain GAGVSQSPSNKVTEKGKDVELRCDPISGHTALYWYRQSLGQGLEFLIYFQGNSAPDKSGLPSDRFSAERTGGSVSTLTIQRTQQEDSAVYLCASSLRGTTGYTFGSGTRLTVV.

For the CDR3, the DNA is TGTGCCATCAAAAACACAGATACGCAGTATTTT. Translated: CAIKNTDTQYF. The chain has TRBV10-3 and TRBJ2-3; the D is unclear. The germline V and J ends were trimmed by 7 bases and 2 bases, with 4 bases remaining between them. CDR3 length: 11 amino acids. CDR1 is ENHRY and CDR2 is SYGVKD in the germline V gene.

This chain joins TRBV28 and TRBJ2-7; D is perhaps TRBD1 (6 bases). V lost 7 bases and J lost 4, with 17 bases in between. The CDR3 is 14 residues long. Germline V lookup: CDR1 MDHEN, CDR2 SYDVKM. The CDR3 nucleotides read TGTGCCAGCACCCTCTCAGGGGCGCGGTACGAGCAGTACTTC. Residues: CASTLSGARYEQYF.

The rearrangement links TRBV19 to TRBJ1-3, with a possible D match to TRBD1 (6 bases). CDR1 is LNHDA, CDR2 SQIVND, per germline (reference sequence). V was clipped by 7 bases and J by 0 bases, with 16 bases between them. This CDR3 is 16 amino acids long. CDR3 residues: CASIGGWTASGNTIYF. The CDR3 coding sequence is TGTGCCAGTATTGGGGGCTGGACAGCCTCTGGAAACACCATATATTTT.

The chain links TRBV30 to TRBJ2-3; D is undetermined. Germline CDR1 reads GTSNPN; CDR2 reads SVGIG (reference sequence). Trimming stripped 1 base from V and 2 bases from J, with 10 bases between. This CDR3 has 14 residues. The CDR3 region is CAWSANKFTDTQYF. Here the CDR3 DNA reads TGTGCCTGGAGTGCGAACAAGTTCACAGATACGCAGTATTTT.

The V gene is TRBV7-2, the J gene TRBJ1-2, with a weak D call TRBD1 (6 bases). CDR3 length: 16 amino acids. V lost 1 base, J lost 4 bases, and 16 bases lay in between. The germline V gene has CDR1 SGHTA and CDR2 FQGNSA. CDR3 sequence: CASSLEAGRQVYGYTF. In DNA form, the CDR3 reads TGTGCCAGCAGCTTAGAGGCGGGGAGACAGGTCTATGGCTACACCTTC.

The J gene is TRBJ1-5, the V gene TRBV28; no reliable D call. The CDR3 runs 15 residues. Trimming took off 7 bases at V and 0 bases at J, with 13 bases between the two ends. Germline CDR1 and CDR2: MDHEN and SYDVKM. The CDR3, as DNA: TGTGCCAGCACCGGAAGGGTGTATAGCAATCAGCCCCAGCATTTT. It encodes CASTGRVYSNQPQHF.

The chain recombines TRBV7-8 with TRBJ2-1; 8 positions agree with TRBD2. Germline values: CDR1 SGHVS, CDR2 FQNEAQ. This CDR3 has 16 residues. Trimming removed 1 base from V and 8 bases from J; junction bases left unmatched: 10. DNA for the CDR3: TGTGCCAGCAGCTTAGGTGTTAGCGGGATGAGGGATGAGCAGTTCTTC. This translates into CASSLGVSGMRDEQFF.

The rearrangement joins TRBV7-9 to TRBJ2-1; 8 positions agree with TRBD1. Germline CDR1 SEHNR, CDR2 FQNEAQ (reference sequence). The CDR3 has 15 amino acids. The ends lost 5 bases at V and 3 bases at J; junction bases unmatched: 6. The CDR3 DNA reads TGTGCCAGCAGCCCTGGACAGGGTGGCTACAATGAGCAGTTCTTC. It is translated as CASSPGQGGYNEQFF. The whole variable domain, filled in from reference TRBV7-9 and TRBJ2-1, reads DTGVSQNPRHKITKRGQNVTFRCDPISEHNRLYWYRQTLGQGPEFLTYFQNEAQLEKSRLLSDRFSAERPKGSFSTLEIQRTEQGDSAMYLCASSPGQGGYNEQFFGPGTRLTVL.

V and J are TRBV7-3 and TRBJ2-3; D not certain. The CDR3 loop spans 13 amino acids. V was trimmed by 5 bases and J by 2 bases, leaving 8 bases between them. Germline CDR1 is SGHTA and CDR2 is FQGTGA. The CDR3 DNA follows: TGTGCCAGCAGCCGGCTGGTCACAGATACGCAGTATTTT. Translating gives CASSRLVTDTQYF.

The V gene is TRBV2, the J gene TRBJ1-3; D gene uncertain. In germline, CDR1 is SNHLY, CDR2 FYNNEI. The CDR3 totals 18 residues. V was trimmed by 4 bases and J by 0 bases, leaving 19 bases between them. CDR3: CASSARRQANSSGNTIYF. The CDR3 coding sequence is TGTGCCAGCAGTGCGCGGCGGCAGGCTAACTCCTCTGGAAACACCATATATTTT.

For the CDR3, the DNA is TGCGCCAGCAGCTTGGTAAGGGTAACCGGGACTAGCGGTTACAATGAGCAGTTCTTC. As protein: CASSLVRVTGTSGYNEQFF. This chain links TRBV5-1 with TRBJ2-1, with 11 positions matching TRBD2. This CDR3 has 19 residues. J lost 4 bases, V lost 0 bases, and 12 bases had no gene match. Germline V gene data show CDR1 as SGHRS and CDR2 as YFSETQ.

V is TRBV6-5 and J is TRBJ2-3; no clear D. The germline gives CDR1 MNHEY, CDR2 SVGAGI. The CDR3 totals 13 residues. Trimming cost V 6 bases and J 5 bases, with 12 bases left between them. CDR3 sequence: CASSLGWGDTQYF. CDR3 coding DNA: TGTGCCAGCAGCCTTGGTTGGGGAGATACGCAGTATTTT.

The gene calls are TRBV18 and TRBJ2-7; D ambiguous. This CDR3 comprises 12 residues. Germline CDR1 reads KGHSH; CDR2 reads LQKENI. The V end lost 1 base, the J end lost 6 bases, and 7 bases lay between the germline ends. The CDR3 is CASSPRTTEQYF. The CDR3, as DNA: TGTGCCAGCTCACCACGGACCACCGAGCAGTACTTC.

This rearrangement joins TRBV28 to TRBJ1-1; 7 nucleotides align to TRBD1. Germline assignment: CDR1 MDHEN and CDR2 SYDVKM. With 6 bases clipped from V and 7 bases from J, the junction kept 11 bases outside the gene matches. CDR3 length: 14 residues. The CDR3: CASRATGAGVEAFF. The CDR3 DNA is TGTGCCAGCAGAGCCACAGGGGCGGGGGTTGAAGCTTTCTTT.

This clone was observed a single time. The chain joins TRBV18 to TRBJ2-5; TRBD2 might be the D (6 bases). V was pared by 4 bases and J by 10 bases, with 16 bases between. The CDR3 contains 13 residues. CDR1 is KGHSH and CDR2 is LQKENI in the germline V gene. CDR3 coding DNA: TGTGCCAGCTCACTACTAGCTATGGAAGTCCAGTACTTC. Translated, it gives CASSLLAMEVQYF.

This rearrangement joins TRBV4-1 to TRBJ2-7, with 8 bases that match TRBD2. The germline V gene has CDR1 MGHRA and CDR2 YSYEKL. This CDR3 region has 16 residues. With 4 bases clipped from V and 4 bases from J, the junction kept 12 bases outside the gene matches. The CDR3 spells CASSRGVGSGSYEQYF. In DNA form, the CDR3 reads TGCGCCAGCAGCCGAGGGGTGGGAAGCGGGAGTTACGAGCAGTACTTC.

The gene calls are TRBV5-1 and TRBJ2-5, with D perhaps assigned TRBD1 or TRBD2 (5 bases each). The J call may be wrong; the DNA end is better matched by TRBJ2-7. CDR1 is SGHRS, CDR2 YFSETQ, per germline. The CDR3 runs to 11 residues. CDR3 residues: CASRDGNEQYF. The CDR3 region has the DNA TGCGCCAGTCGGGACGGAAACGAGCAGTACTTC.